A selection of T cell receptor beta chains follows, all from one sample in a study of T-cell memory formation after mild COVID-19. In TCRdb, the 5' RACE reads were re-called with MiXCR into one record per CDR3 protein. Of approximately 300,000 distinct CDR3 sequences in the sample, just under 20% were seen once. The sequencing input was PBMCs or a T cell subset sorted from them (not recorded which). These receptors were collected from a man aged 18 to 30 who had mild COVID-19 (a few samples of this study predate the infection). Cell type and time point are not known. Each CDR3 is given with its conserved first and last residue. The D gene is left open where the match is weak. Clone size is shown for a subset of rows, as once, few, many or a class of expanded clone.

J gene | V gene | D gene | clone size | CDR3 protein | CDR3 DNA
TRBJ1-1 | TRBV7-9 | - | few | CASSLALNRLAFF | TGTGCCAGCAGCTTAGCGTTGAACAGGTTAGCTTTCTTT
TRBJ1-1 | TRBV28 | - | few | CASRRDGNTEAFF | TGTGCCAGCAGGAGGGACGGGAACACTGAAGCTTTCTTT
TRBJ1-2 | TRBV12-3/TRBV12-4 | - | few | CASSPNVEDYYGYTF | TGTGCCAGCAGCCCTAACGTGGAGGACTACTATGGCTACACCTTC
TRBJ2-5 | TRBV7-2 | TRBD2 | - | CASSLGLAGGNQETQYF | TGTGCCAGCAGCTTGGGACTAGCGGGGGGCAACCAAGAGACCCAGTACTTC
TRBJ1-4 | TRBV29-1 | - | - | CSVEDLGQEKLFF | TGCAGCGTTGAAGATCTAGGGCAGGAAAAACTGTTTTTT
TRBJ1-1 | TRBV7-2 | - | - | CASSLAFGVNTEAFF | TGTGCCAGCAGCTTAGCGTTTGGGGTGAACACTGAAGCTTTCTTT
TRBJ1-5 | TRBV10-3 | - | - | CAISGEMGNQPQHF | TGTGCCATCTCAGGGGAAATGGGCAATCAGCCCCAGCATTTT
TRBJ2-5 | TRBV12-3/TRBV12-4 | - | - | CASRDRDSDPRGTQYF | TGTGCCAGCAGAGACCGGGACTCTGACCCGAGGGGGACCCAGTACTTC
TRBJ1-6 | TRBV6-5 | - | few | CASSYSQALAGSPLHF | TGTGCCAGCAGTTACTCCCAGGCTCTAGCTGGTTCACCCCTCCACTTT
TRBJ2-7 | TRBV10-2 | TRBD1 | few | CASSETGTGVYEQYF | TGCGCCAGCAGTGAGACCGGGACAGGGGTCTACGAGCAGTACTTC
TRBJ2-7 | TRBV18 | - | - | CASSPGSRNSYEQYF | TGTGCCAGCTCGCCCGGGAGCCGAAACTCCTACGAGCAGTACTTC
TRBJ2-1 | TRBV7-9 | - | few | CASSFYGLKGGARVEQFF | TGTGCCAGCAGCTTTTATGGACTTAAGGGGGGGGCCCGGGTCGAGCAGTTCTTC
TRBJ2-2 | TRBV4-1 | - | - | CASSQGGWNTGELFF | TGCGCCAGCAGCCAAGGCGGGTGGAACACCGGGGAGCTGTTTTTT
TRBJ1-2 | TRBV3-1 | - | - | CASSQVPDIRGNGYTF | TGTGCCAGCAGCCAAGTCCCGGACATCCGTGGAAATGGCTACACCTTC
TRBJ1-2 | TRBV27 | - | - | CASSFTRGNGYTF | TGTGCCAGCAGTTTTACTCGTGGAAATGGCTACACCTTC